This TCR beta chain was obtained from a study of cytomegalovirus exposure and HLA in healthy donors. This clone was counted between two and nine times. Primers included in the PCR were 60 Vbeta and 13 Jbeta primers. The protocol was immunoSEQ multiplex PCR, while the TCRdb copy is restricted to in-frame clones and leaves out a portion. The sample carries roughly 190,000 clones, roughly 85% recorded once. The clonotype was recovered from a woman aged 18 to 35 in good health and CMV-seronegative. The source material was PBMCs.

CDR3 bases: TGTGCCAGCAGCTTCTCCGGGACAGGCGGAGGCTACACCTTC. Translating it yields CASSFSGTGGGYTF. The chain is built from TRBV5-4 and TRBJ1-2, with 8 nucleotides matching TRBD1. Germline V gene sequence: CDR1 SGHNT, CDR2 YYREEE (reference sequence). This CDR3 comprises 14 residues. V trimming: 2 bases; J trimming: 8 bases; junction bases outside the gene matches: 8.